Listed here are 5 T cell receptor beta chains from one sample, sequenced in a study of T-cell reconstitution after alpha-beta-depleted transplantation in children. Unique molecular identifiers featured in how the TCRbeta library was prepared. TCRdb reanalysed the PCR reads using MiXCR and keeps one entry per CDR3 protein. Found here are roughly 50,000 distinct CDR3 sequences, 40% to 45% of them singletons; the top ten hold 95% to 98%. The sequencing used PBMCs, mostly from graft donor cells, collected 360 days after TCRalphabeta/CD19-depleted stem cell transplant. Source of these receptors: a male patient younger than 18 who had a stem cell transplant for acute lymphoblastic leukemia, so the T cells may come from the graft donor.

This clonotype has only a few counts. The V and J genes are TRBV20-1 and TRBJ2-1; D unresolved. V lost 0 bases and J lost 10, with 19 bases in between. The CDR3 is 15 residues long. CDR1 is DFQATT and CDR2 is SNEGSKA in the germline V gene (reference sequence). The CDR3 region has the DNA TGCAGTGCTAGAGATCAAACTGGATACATTCGGGAGCAGTTCTTC. Translated, it gives CSARDQTGYIREQFF.

This clonotype was picked up a small number of times. The chain couples TRBV7-2 to TRBJ2-1; D uncertain. The CDR3 has 14 residues. V was cut by 1 base and J by 4 bases, with 8 bases left in between. CDR1 SGHTA and CDR2 FQGNSA come from the germline V gene. The CDR3, as DNA: TGTGCCAGCAGCTTAGAACCAAGTTACAATGAGCAGTTCTTC. Protein sequence: CASSLEPSYNEQFF.

There are a few counts of this clonotype. The chain carries TRBV5-1 and TRBJ2-5; 9 nucleotides match TRBD1. Trimming removed 4 bases from V and 2 bases from J; junction bases left unmatched: 6. This CDR3 contains 15 residues. Germline CDR1 SGHRS, CDR2 YFSETQ. CDR3 amino acids: CASSVRDRGQETQYF. In nucleotides, the CDR3 is TGCGCCAGCAGCGTCAGAGACAGGGGGCAAGAGACCCAGTACTTC.

This clonotype turned up a few times. The chain is built from TRBV12-3 or TRBV12-4 and TRBJ2-1; D assignment may be TRBD1 or TRBD2 (5 bases each). Trimming took off 4 bases at V and 7 bases at J, with 17 bases between the two ends. The CDR3 is made up of 15 amino acids. In DNA, the CDR3 is TGTGCCAGCAGTTCGTCCGGGACCAGAGGGAATGAGCAGTTCTTC. Residues: CASSSSGTRGNEQFF.

This clonotype was counted at least ten times. The CDR3 loop reads CASSQDTGGAPDTQYF. CDR3 coding DNA: TGCGCCAGCAGCCAAGATACAGGGGGCGCACCAGATACGCAGTATTTT. The chain links TRBV4-1 to TRBJ2-3, with 9 bases identical to TRBD1. Germline loops: CDR1 MGHRA, CDR2 YSYEKL. The CDR3 consists of 16 residues. V lost 0 bases, J lost 4 bases, and 5 bases stayed unmatched.